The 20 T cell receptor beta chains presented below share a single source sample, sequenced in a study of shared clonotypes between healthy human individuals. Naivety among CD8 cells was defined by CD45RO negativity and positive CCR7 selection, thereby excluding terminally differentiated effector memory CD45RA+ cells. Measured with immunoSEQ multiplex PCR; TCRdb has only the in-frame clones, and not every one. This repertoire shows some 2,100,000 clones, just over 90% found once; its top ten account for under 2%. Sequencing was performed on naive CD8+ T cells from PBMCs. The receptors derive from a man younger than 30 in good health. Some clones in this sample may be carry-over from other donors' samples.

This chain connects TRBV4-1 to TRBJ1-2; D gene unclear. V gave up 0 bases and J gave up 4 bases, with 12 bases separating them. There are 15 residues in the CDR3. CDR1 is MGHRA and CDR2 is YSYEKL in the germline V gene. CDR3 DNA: TGCGCCAGCAGCCAAGATGGATCTGGGTCCTATGGCTACACCTTC. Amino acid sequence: CASSQDGSGSYGYTF.

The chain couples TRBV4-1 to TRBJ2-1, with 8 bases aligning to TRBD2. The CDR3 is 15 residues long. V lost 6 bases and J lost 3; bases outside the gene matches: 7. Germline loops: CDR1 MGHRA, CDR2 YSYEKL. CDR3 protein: CASRLLAGHYNEQFF. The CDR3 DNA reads TGCGCCAGCAGACTGTTAGCGGGGCACTACAATGAGCAGTTCTTC.

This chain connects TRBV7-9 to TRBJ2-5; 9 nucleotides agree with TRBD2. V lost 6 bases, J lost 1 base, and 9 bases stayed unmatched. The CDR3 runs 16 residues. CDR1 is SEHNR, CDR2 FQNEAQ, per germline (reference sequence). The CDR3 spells CASSPGLAGFQETQYF. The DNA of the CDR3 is TGTGCCAGCAGTCCCGGGCTAGCGGGGTTCCAAGAGACCCAGTACTTC.

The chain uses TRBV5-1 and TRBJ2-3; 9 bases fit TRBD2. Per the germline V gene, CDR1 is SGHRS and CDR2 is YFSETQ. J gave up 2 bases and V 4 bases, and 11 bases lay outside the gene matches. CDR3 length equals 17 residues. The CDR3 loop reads CASSPGSGRPPTDTQYF. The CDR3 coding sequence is TGCGCCAGCAGCCCGGGGAGCGGGAGGCCTCCCACAGATACGCAGTATTTT.

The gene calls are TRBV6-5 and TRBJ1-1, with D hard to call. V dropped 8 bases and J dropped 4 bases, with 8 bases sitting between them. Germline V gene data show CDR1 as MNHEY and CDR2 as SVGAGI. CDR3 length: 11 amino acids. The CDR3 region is CASGEGTEAFF. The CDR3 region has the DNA TGTGCCAGCGGGGAAGGCACTGAAGCTTTCTTT.

As DNA, the CDR3 is TGTGCCAGCCAAAAGGGGTTGGGGTACAATGAGCAGTTCTTC. Translated: CASQKGLGYNEQFF. This sequence joins TRBV27 and TRBJ2-1; D is perhaps TRBD1 (5 bases). The CDR3 has 14 residues. V was pared by 8 bases and J by 4 bases, with 15 bases between. From germline, CDR1 is MNHEY and CDR2 SMNVEV (reference sequence).

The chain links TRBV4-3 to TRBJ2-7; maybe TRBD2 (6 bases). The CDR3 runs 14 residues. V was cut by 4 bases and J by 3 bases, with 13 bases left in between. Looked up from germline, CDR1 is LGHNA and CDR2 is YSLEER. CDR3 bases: TGCGCCAGCAGCCTCGAGGAGGGCAACTACGAGCAGTACTTC. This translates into CASSLEEGNYEQYF.

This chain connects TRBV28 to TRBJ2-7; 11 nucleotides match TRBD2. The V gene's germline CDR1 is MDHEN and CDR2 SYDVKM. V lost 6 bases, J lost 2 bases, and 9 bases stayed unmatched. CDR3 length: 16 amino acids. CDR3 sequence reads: CASRFKTSGTTYEQYF. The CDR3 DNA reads TGTGCCAGCAGGTTTAAGACTAGCGGGACTACCTACGAGCAGTACTTC.

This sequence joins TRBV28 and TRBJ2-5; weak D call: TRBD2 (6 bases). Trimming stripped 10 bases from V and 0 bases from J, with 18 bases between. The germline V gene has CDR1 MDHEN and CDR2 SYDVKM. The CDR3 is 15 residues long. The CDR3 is CATQRYREYQETQYF. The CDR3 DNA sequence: TGTGCCACACAACGGTATCGGGAGTACCAAGAGACCCAGTACTTC.

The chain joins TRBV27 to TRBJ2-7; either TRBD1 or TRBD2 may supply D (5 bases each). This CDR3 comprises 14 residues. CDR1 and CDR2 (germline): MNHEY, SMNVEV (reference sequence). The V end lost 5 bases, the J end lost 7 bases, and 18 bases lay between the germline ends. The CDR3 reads CASSLAWGRREQYF. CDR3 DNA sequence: TGTGCCAGCAGTCTAGCCTGGGGACGGAGAGAGCAGTACTTC.

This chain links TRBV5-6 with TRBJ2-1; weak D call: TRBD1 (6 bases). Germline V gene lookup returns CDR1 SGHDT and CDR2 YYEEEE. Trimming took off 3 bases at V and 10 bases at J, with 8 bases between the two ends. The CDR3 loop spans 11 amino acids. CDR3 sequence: CASSYGTEQFF. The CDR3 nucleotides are TGTGCCAGCAGCTACGGGACAGAGCAGTTCTTC.

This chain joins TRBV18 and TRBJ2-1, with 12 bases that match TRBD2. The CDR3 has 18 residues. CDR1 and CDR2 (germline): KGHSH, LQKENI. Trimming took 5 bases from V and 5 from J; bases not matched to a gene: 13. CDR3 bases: TGTGCCAGCTCAACGGGACTAGCGGGTCTTGAATCCCACAATGAGCAGTTCTTC. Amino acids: CASSTGLAGLESHNEQFF. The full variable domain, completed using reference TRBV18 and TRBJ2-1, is NAGVMQNPRHLVRRRGQEARLRCSPMKGHSHVYWYRQLPEEGLKFMVYLQKENIIDESGMPKERFSAEFPKEGPSILRIQQVVRGDSAAYFCASSTGLAGLESHNEQFFGPGTRLTVL.

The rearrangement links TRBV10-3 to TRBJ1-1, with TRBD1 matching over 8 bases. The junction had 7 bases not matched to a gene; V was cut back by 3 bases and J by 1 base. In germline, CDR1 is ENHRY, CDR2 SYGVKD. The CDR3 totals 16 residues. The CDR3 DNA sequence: TGTGCCATCAGTGAAGCGACAGGGGCCACGAACACTGAAGCTTTCTTT. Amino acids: CAISEATGATNTEAFF.

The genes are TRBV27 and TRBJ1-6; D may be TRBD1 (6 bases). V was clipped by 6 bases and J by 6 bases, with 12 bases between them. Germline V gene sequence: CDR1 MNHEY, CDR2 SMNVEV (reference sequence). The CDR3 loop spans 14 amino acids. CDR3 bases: TGTGCCAGCAGACTGGGACAAATTAATTCACCCCTCCACTTT. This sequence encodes CASRLGQINSPLHF.

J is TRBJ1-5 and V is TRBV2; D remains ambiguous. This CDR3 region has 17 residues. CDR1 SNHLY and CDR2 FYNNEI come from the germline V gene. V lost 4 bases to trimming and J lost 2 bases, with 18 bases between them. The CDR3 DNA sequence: TGTGCCAGCAGTGTAGACGGCACCACCCCTGGCAATCAGCCCCAGCATTTT. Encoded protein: CASSVDGTTPGNQPQHF. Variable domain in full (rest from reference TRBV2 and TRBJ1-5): EPEVTQTPSHQVTQMGQEVILRCVPISNHLYFYWYRQILGQKVEFLVSFYNNEISEKSEIFDDQFSVERPDGSNFTLKIRSTKLEDSAMYFCASSVDGTTPGNQPQHFGDGTRLSIL.

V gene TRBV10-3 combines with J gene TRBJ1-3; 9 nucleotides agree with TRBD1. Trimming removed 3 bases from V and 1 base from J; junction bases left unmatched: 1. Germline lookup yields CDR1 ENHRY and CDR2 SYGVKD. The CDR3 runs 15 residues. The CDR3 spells CAISEGTGSGNTIYF. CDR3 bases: TGTGCCATCAGTGAAGGGACAGGGTCTGGAAACACCATATATTTT.

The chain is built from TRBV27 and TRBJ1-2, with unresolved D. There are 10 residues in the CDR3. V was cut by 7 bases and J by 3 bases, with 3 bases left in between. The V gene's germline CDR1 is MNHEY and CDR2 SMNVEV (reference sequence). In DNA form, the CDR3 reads TGTGCCAGCAAAGACTATGGCTACACCTTC. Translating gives CASKDYGYTF.

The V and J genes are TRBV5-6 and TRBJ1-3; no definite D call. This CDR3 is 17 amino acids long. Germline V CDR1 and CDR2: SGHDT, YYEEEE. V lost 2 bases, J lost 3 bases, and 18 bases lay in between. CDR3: CASSFGRGARYGNTIYF. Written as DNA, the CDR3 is TGTGCCAGCAGCTTTGGGAGAGGAGCCAGATATGGAAACACCATATATTTT. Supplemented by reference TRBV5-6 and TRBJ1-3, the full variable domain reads DAGVTQSPTHLIKTRGQQVTLRCSPKSGHDTVSWYQQALGQGPQFIFQYYEEEERQRGNFPDRFSGHQFPNYSSELNVNALLLGDSALYLCASSFGRGARYGNTIYFGEGSWLTVV.

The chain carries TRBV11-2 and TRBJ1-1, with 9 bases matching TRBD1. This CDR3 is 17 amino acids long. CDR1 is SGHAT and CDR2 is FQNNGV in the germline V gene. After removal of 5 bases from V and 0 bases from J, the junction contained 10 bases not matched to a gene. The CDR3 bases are TGTGCCAGCAGCCCCGGGACAGGGCCCCTGGTGAACACTGAAGCTTTCTTT. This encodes CASSPGTGPLVNTEAFF. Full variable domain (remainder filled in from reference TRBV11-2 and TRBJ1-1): EAGVAQSPRYKIIEKRQSVAFWCNPISGHATLYWYQQILGQGPKLLIQFQNNGVVDDSQLPKDRFSAERLKGVDSTLKIQPAKLEDSAVYLCASSPGTGPLVNTEAFFGQGTRLTVV.

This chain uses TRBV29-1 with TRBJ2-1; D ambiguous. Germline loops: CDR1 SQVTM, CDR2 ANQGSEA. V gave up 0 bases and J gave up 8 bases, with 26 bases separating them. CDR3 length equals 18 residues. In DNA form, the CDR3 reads TGCAGCGTTGAAGATCATGGTAGCCCAACCCCCGAGTTGGATGAGCAGTTCTTC. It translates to CSVEDHGSPTPELDEQFF.